These 30 T cell receptor beta chains were all obtained from the same sample, sequenced in a study of CD8 T cells in ankylosing spondylitis. TCRdb called the 5' RACE reads again in MiXCR, with one record for every CDR3 protein. Of a few hundred thousand distinct CDR3 sequences detected, around 18% appear once; the ten largest clones hold under 45%. For these TCRs, the target antigens are not known. Study observations and caveats: Ankylosing spondylitis blood seemed to carry a telltale TCR beta motif made of under ten highly homologous variants.

Sequencing was carried out using blood, either unsorted or a sorted T cell fraction (not recorded which). The source of these receptors is a male donor with ankylosing spondylitis.

This clonotype was seen a single time. The J gene is TRBJ2-1, the V gene TRBV14; 12 nucleotides agree with TRBD2. CDR1 is SGHDN and CDR2 is FVKESK in the germline V gene. The CDR3 runs 16 residues. V lost 4 bases and J lost 4; bases outside the gene matches: 5. Here the CDR3 DNA reads TGTGCCAGCAGCCGACAAGGACTAGCGGGATACAATGAGCAGTTCTTC. Protein sequence: CASSRQGLAGYNEQFF.

This chain uses TRBV20-1 with TRBJ1-6; D might be TRBD1 (5 bases). Germline loops: CDR1 DFQATT, CDR2 SNEGSKA (reference sequence). This CDR3 contains 17 residues. Trimming took off 0 bases at V and 0 bases at J, with 12 bases between the two ends. Here the CDR3 DNA reads TGCAGTGCTAGAGAGGAGACAGAAAGCTCCTATAATTCACCCCTCCACTTT. It yields the protein CSAREETESSYNSPLHF.

In this sample, this clonotype turned up a few times. The chain uses TRBV6-5 and TRBJ2-5; D is perhaps TRBD2 (5 bases). The V end was cut by 4 bases, the J end by 2 bases, with 11 bases between. From germline, CDR1 is MNHEY and CDR2 SVGAGI. CDR3 length: 14 amino acids. CDR3 protein: CASSSITRQETQYF. CDR3 nucleotides: TGTGCCAGCAGTTCCATAACTAGACAAGAGACCCAGTACTTC.

This clonotype appeared a few times. This chain joins TRBV7-9 and TRBJ2-7; possibly TRBD2 for D (5 bases). Germline V gene data show CDR1 as SEHNR and CDR2 as FQNEAQ (reference sequence). The ends were cut back, 4 bases at V and 6 bases at J, with 13 bases in the middle. This CDR3 comprises 13 residues. CDR3 amino acids: CASSSASSREQYF. CDR3 nucleotides: TGTGCCAGCAGCTCCGCATCTAGCCGCGAGCAGTACTTC.

This clonotype was seen a handful of times. V and J are TRBV14 and TRBJ2-2; D may be TRBD1 or TRBD2 (6 bases each). CDR3 size: 16 residues. Germline loops: CDR1 SGHDN, CDR2 FVKESK. Trimming shortened V by 4 bases and J by 4 bases, and 16 bases separated the two germline ends. As DNA, the CDR3 is TGTGCCAGCAGCCTAGGACAAGGGGGACTCACCGGGGAGCTGTTTTTT. Translated: CASSLGQGGLTGELFF.

Regarding this clonotype: The junction shows a germline mismatch at one end, possibly a read error. The gene calls are TRBV4-1 and TRBJ2-7; a weak D match, TRBD2 (6 bases). This CDR3 comprises 15 residues. Germline CDR1 reads MGHRA; CDR2 reads YSYEKL. The CDR3 DNA is TGCGCTAGCAGCCAAACCCCGGGGGTGAACTACGAGCAGTACTTC. Amino acids: CASSQTPGVNYEQYF.

This clonotype was detected only a few times. The chain couples TRBV7-8 to TRBJ2-1; D not certain. Between the trimmed V and J ends, which lost 1 base and 4 bases, there was a span of 11 bases. Germline CDR1 is SGHVS and CDR2 is FQNEAQ. The CDR3 runs to 15 residues. The CDR3 DNA reads as TGTGCCAGCAGCTTAGAACCAGCCCCTTACAATGAGCAGTTCTTC. Amino acids: CASSLEPAPYNEQFF.

A few counts support this clonotype. The J gene is TRBJ2-7, the V gene TRBV30; either TRBD1 or TRBD2 may fit D (5 bases each). Germline CDR1 and CDR2: GTSNPN and SVGIG (reference sequence). V was trimmed by 1 base and J by 3 bases, leaving 13 bases between them. The CDR3 totals 14 residues. The CDR3 sequence: CAWSDPGRIYEQYF. CDR3 DNA: TGTGCCTGGAGTGATCCGGGACGGATCTACGAGCAGTACTTC.

This clonotype was counted at least ten times. CDR3 in amino acids: CSVEGTGEVYEQYF. The CDR3 nucleotides are TGCAGCGTTGAAGGGACAGGGGAGGTTTACGAGCAGTACTTC. The chain has TRBV29-1 and TRBJ2-7; 9 bases align to TRBD1. Looked up from germline, CDR1 is SQVTM and CDR2 is ANQGSEA. The V and J ends lost 1 base and 4 bases, in that order; junction bases with no gene match: 5. The CDR3 consists of 14 residues.

V usage is TRBV7-6 and J usage is TRBJ2-2; no clear D gene. V gave up 2 bases and J gave up 7 bases, with 17 bases separating them. The germline CDR1 and CDR2 sequences are SGHVS and FNYEAQ. The CDR3 runs to 16 residues. DNA of the CDR3: TGTGCCAGCAGCTTAAATAGAGATGGGTCAGGCGGGGAGCTGTTTTTT. Amino acids: CASSLNRDGSGGELFF. Combining the CDR3 with reference TRBV7-6 and TRBJ2-2 gives the whole variable domain GAGVSQSPRYKVTKRGQDVALRCDPISGHVSLYWYRQALGQGPEFLTYFNYEAQQDKSGLPNDRFSAERPEGSISTLTIQRTEQRDSAMYRCASSLNRDGSGGELFFGEGSRLTVL.

This chain connects TRBV13 to TRBJ2-1; 11 positions match TRBD2. The germline V gene encodes CDR1 PRHDT and CDR2 FYEKMQ (reference sequence). The V gene end was trimmed by 5 bases and the J gene end by 8 bases; junction bases not matched to a gene: 8. The CDR3 length is 15 residues. In nucleotides, the CDR3 is TGTGCCAGCAGCCCCCGACTAGCGGGGAATGATGAGCAGTTCTTC. It yields the protein CASSPRLAGNDEQFF.

This clonotype turned up a few times. The chain employs TRBV11-2 and TRBJ2-3, with 7 bases that match TRBD2. Losses at the gene ends were 3 bases for V and 2 bases for J; bases not matched to a gene: 8. Germline V gene sequence: CDR1 SGHAT, CDR2 FQNNGV. The CDR3 length is 16 residues. DNA of the CDR3: TGTGCCAGCAGCTTGGGTGGGGGGGAGCCCACAGATACGCAGTATTTT. Translated: CASSLGGGEPTDTQYF.

This clonotype came up once. The chain uses TRBV5-1 and TRBJ2-7, with 8 bases lining up with TRBD1. Trimming took 3 bases from V and 3 from J; bases not matched to a gene: 8. The CDR3 totals 15 residues. From germline, CDR1 is SGHRS and CDR2 YFSETQ. The CDR3 reads CASSWGVGQGYEQYF. The CDR3 DNA is TGCGCCAGCAGCTGGGGTGTAGGACAGGGCTACGAGCAGTACTTC.

CDR3 in DNA: TGTGCCACCAGCCGGGACAACTCCTACGAGCAGTACTTC. It is translated as CATSRDNSYEQYF. This sequence joins TRBV15 and TRBJ2-7; weak D call: TRBD1 (6 bases). Germline-derived CDR1 and CDR2 are LNHNV and YYDKDF (reference sequence). This CDR3 is built from 13 residues. V was trimmed by 5 bases and J by 0 bases, leaving 8 bases between them. Drawing the rest from reference TRBV15 and TRBJ2-7, the complete variable domain is DAMVIQNPRYQVTQFGKPVTLSCSQTLNHNVMYWYQQKSSQAPKLLFHYYDKDFNNEADTPDNFQSRRPNTSFCFLDIRSPGLGDTAMYLCATSRDNSYEQYFGPGTRLTVT.

This chain connects TRBV21-1 to TRBJ2-3; the DNA was not used to check the table's D call, TRBD1. TRBV21-1 is annotated as a pseudogene. The CDR3 is made up of 15 amino acids. The CDR3 DNA is TGTGCCAGCAGCAGACGGGACACAAGCACAGATACGCAGTATTTT. The encoded protein is CASSRRDTSTDTQYF.

This clonotype was seen a handful of times. This chain links TRBV29-1 with TRBJ2-1, with a possible D match to TRBD2 (5 bases). Trimming pared 0 bases from V and 1 base from J, leaving 7 bases between. Germline V lookup: CDR1 SQVTM, CDR2 ANQGSEA. The CDR3 runs to 14 residues. For the CDR3, the DNA is TGCAGCGTTGAAGATCGGGATTCCTACAATGAGCAGTTCTTC. It is translated as CSVEDRDSYNEQFF.

This clonotype was detected many times. The rearrangement links TRBV20-1 to TRBJ2-3; TRBD2 aligns across 7 bases. The CDR3 consists of 14 residues. Germline trimming cut 2 bases from V and 5 bases from J; bases unmatched to any gene: 7. The germline gives CDR1 DFQATT, CDR2 SNEGSKA (reference sequence). In DNA form, the CDR3 reads TGCAGTGCTAGAACCAGCGGGGATATAGATACGCAGTATTTT. Translation gives CSARTSGDIDTQYF.

This clonotype was counted a few times. The V call is TRBV12-3 or TRBV12-4, the J call TRBJ1-1; 9 bases line up with TRBD1. The CDR3 has 16 amino acids. The ends lost 5 bases at V and 1 base at J; junction bases unmatched: 8. CDR3 region: CASSHTPGQGNTEAFF. The CDR3 bases are TGTGCCAGCAGTCATACCCCGGGACAGGGGAACACTGAAGCTTTCTTT.

The rearrangement uses TRBV6-5 and TRBJ2-5; D is ambiguous. The CDR3 is 15 residues long. The germline V and J ends were trimmed by 3 bases and 4 bases, with 15 bases remaining between them. Germline loops: CDR1 MNHEY, CDR2 SVGAGI. The CDR3 loop is CASSYYGQRPETQYF. The CDR3 bases are TGTGCCAGCAGTTATTACGGGCAGAGGCCAGAGACCCAGTACTTC.

A few counts support this clonotype. This chain uses TRBV30 with TRBJ2-5; no definite D call. The V gene lost 1 base and the J gene lost 0 bases, with 6 bases spanning the gap. Germline lookup yields CDR1 GTSNPN and CDR2 SVGIG (reference sequence). The CDR3 contains 13 residues. The CDR3 DNA follows: TGTGCCTGGAGTGACTTGTACCAAGAGACCCAGTACTTC. It is translated as CAWSDLYQETQYF.

This clonotype was recorded only once. The chain combines TRBV19 with TRBJ1-1; 7 nucleotides match TRBD1. The CDR3 has 12 residues. J was trimmed by 3 bases and V by 9 bases; bases with no gene match: 4. The germline V gene encodes CDR1 LNHDA and CDR2 SQIVND (reference sequence). The CDR3 nucleotides read TGTGCCAGCCATACAGGGGACACTGAAGCTTTCTTT. Its protein is CASHTGDTEAFF.

The chain recombines TRBV5-5 with TRBJ2-1, with TRBD2 matching 10 bases. The junction had 5 bases not matched to a gene; V was cut back by 5 bases and J by 0 bases. CDR1 and CDR2 (germline): SGHKS, YYEKEE (reference sequence). This CDR3 region has 16 residues. CDR3 in amino acids: CASRLAGDHSYNEQFF. For the CDR3, the DNA is TGTGCCAGCAGGCTAGCGGGAGACCACTCCTACAATGAGCAGTTCTTC.

The V gene is TRBV2, the J gene TRBJ2-1; 9 nucleotides agree with TRBD1. Germline assignment: CDR1 SNHLY and CDR2 FYNNEI. The junction had 12 bases not matched to a gene; V was cut back by 4 bases and J by 2 bases. The CDR3 is made up of 18 amino acids. The CDR3, as DNA: TGTGCCAGCAGTGGAGGGGACAGGGTGATCTTCACCTACAATGAGCAGTTCTTC. This encodes CASSGGDRVIFTYNEQFF.

This chain uses TRBV7-9 with TRBJ2-7; 7 bases are a match to TRBD2. The trim removed 5 bases at V and 4 bases at J, leaving 8 bases unmatched. The CDR3 has 14 amino acids. Germline loops: CDR1 SEHNR, CDR2 FQNEAQ (reference sequence). The CDR3 DNA follows: TGTGCCAGCAGCCCAGGACTAGTTCCGTACGAGCAGTACTTC. This translates into CASSPGLVPYEQYF. The full variable domain, completed using reference TRBV7-9 and TRBJ2-7, is DTGVSQNPRHKITKRGQNVTFRCDPISEHNRLYWYRQTLGQGPEFLTYFQNEAQLEKSRLLSDRFSAERPKGSFSTLEIQRTEQGDSAMYLCASSPGLVPYEQYFGPGTRLTVT.

The chain couples TRBV4-1 to TRBJ1-1; TRBD1 is a possible D gene (5 bases). V lost 1 base and J lost 5, with 14 bases in between. CDR3 length equals 15 residues. CDR1 is MGHRA and CDR2 is YSYEKL in the germline V gene. The CDR3 region is CASSQVFRGLTEAFF. The CDR3 nucleotides read TGCGCCAGCAGCCAAGTATTCCGGGGCCTTACTGAAGCTTTCTTT.

The chain links TRBV20-1 to TRBJ2-1, with 15 nucleotides matching TRBD2. The germline gives CDR1 DFQATT, CDR2 SNEGSKA (reference sequence). V was pared by 6 bases and J by 7 bases, with 10 bases of the junction left unmatched. The CDR3 contains 16 residues. CDR3 region: CSATGLAGGVWNEQFF. In DNA, the CDR3 is TGCAGTGCAACTGGACTAGCGGGAGGGGTTTGGAATGAGCAGTTCTTC.

The rearrangement uses TRBV7-8 and TRBJ2-3; 7 bases agree with TRBD2. J gave up 0 bases and V 1 base, and 4 bases lay outside the gene matches. This CDR3 comprises 16 residues. CDR1 is SGHVS and CDR2 is FQNEAQ in the germline V gene. The DNA of the CDR3 is TGTGCCAGCAGCTTAGAGAGTAGCGGGAGCACAGATACGCAGTATTTT. Its protein is CASSLESSGSTDTQYF.

This clonotype appeared a single time. The chain couples TRBV20-1 to TRBJ1-2; D gene ambiguous. There are 16 residues in the CDR3. Germline lookup yields CDR1 DFQATT and CDR2 SNEGSKA (reference sequence). The ends were cut back, 5 bases at V and 5 bases at J, with 24 bases in the middle. The CDR3 coding sequence is TGCAGTGCTTACATCAGGCATAACGTAGGCCAGTATGGCTACACCTTC. Translated: CSAYIRHNVGQYGYTF.

This clonotype came up a few times. The chain is built from TRBV7-2 and TRBJ2-7, with D possibly matching TRBD1 (6 bases). Germline CDR1 and CDR2: SGHTA and FQGNSA. The V end lost 0 bases, the J end lost 0 bases, and 6 bases lay between the germline ends. The CDR3 runs 14 residues. The DNA for the CDR3 is TGTGCCAGCAGCTTAGCCAGGGGCTCCTACGAGCAGTACTTC. This codes for CASSLARGSYEQYF.

The J gene is TRBJ2-1, the V gene TRBV7-6; 9 nucleotides agree with TRBD2. CDR1 is SGHVS and CDR2 is FNYEAQ in the germline V gene. This CDR3 region has 16 residues. Trimming removed 5 bases from V and 0 bases from J; junction bases left unmatched: 5. As DNA, the CDR3 is TGTGCCAGCAGCCATATTAGCGGGAGCTCCTACAATGAGCAGTTCTTC. It is translated as CASSHISGSSYNEQFF.